A selection of T cell receptor beta chains follows, all from one sample in a study of early T cells in non-severe SARS-CoV-2 infection. Using its own MiXCR run on the 5' RACE reads, TCRdb lists one record per CDR3 protein. This table has nearly 90,000 distinct CDR3 sequences, over 13% appearing once. Sample: whole blood. These receptors came from an adult who was a healthcare worker with PCR-confirmed SARS-CoV-2 infection or an uninfected control (not recorded which). Each CDR3 is given with its conserved first and last residue. A D gene is named only where the DNA matches it firmly. Clone size, where shown, is once, few, many, or a class for clones that have expanded.

j_call v_call d_call clone_size cdr3_aa cdr3_nt
TRBJ2-7 TRBV15 - - CATSRDWVGKTEQYF TGTGCCACCAGCAGAGATTGGGTGGGAAAGACCGAGCAGTACTTC
TRBJ1-6 TRBV12-3/TRBV12-4 TRBD1 few CASSRRTGGSSYNSPLHF TGTGCCAGCAGTCGGCGGACAGGTGGGAGCTCCTATAATTCACCCCTCCACTTT
TRBJ1-2 TRBV6-5 - - CASRAGEARYTF TGTGCCAGCAGGGCAGGGGAGGCACGCTACACCTTC
TRBJ1-2 TRBV29-1 TRBD1 few CSVVGGGQVLYGYTF TGCAGCGTTGTTGGAGGAGGACAGGTCTTATATGGCTACACCTTC
TRBJ1-1 TRBV30 - few CAWTLGGGLTEAFF TGTGCCTGGACCCTAGGTGGGGGCTTGACTGAAGCTTTCTTT
TRBJ2-1 TRBV20-1 - few CSVGAVTSYNEQFF TGCAGTGTTGGAGCGGTCACCTCCTACAATGAGCAGTTCTTC
TRBJ2-3 TRBV11-2 TRBD2 many CASSLMAASGSLDTQYF TGTGCCAGCAGCTTAATGGCGGCTAGCGGGAGTTTGGATACGCAGTATTTT
TRBJ1-2 TRBV7-9 - - CASSDGTEKIYGYTF TGTGCCAGCAGCGACGGGACCGAGAAAATCTATGGCTACACCTTC
TRBJ1-2 TRBV6-5 - few CASSSTAGMGHGYTF TGTGCCAGCAGTTCCACGGCAGGGATGGGACATGGCTACACCTTC
TRBJ2-1 TRBV19 TRBD2 many CASSASSGSYNEQFF TGTGCCAGTAGTGCTTCTAGCGGGAGTTACAATGAGCAGTTCTTC
TRBJ2-1 TRBV25-1 - once CASNPRGGYNEQFF TGTGCCAGCAACCCGAGGGGCGGGTACAATGAGCAGTTCTTC
TRBJ2-7 TRBV29-1 - - CSVEGQVPPYEQYF TGCAGCGTTGAAGGACAGGTGCCCCCCTACGAGCAGTACTTC
TRBJ2-1 TRBV3-1 TRBD1 - CASSSGQGMYNEQFF TGTGCCAGCAGTTCTGGACAGGGCATGTACAATGAGCAGTTCTTC
TRBJ2-7 TRBV5-4 - - CASSSRDKSSYEQYF TGTGCCAGCAGTTCCCGGGACAAGAGCTCCTACGAGCAGTACTTC
TRBJ1-1 TRBV20-1 - many CSASPLNTEAFF TGCAGTGCTAGCCCCCTAAACACTGAAGCTTTCTTT
TRBJ1-1 TRBV6-6 - - CASSYAPGGTEAFF TGTGCCAGCAGTTACGCCCCCGGGGGCACTGAAGCTTTCTTT